There are a few counts of the clone carrying this T cell receptor beta chain. Its antigen is undetermined. The germline CDR1 and CDR2 sequences are SGHRS and YFSETQ. V was clipped by 5 bases and J by 0 bases; unmatched bases: 5. The CDR3 is made up of 15 amino acids. This sample stems from a study of cytomegalovirus exposure and HLA in healthy donors. Whole-study results and caveats: It was confirmed in vitro that a few of the CMV-associated chains were specific for CMV antigens. Most TCRs appeared rarely, but some public TCRs recurred in many donors.

The repertoire was sequenced with immunoSEQ multiplex PCR; TCRdb's copy has only in-frame clones and lacks some. Of 150,000 to 200,000 clones listed, approximately 86% are singletons. V and J are TRBV5-1 and TRBJ1-5, with TRBD1 matching over 7 bases. Specimen: PBMCs. This clonotype was obtained from a woman aged 18-35 years in good health and CMV-seronegative. This CDR3 reads CASSFTGDSNQPQHF. CDR3 sequence (DNA): TGCGCCAGCAGTTTTACAGGGGATAGCAATCAGCCCCAGCATTTT.